This T cell receptor beta chain stems from a study of blood T cell repertoires in COVID-19. Study-level background: COVID-19 samples collected from the United States, Italy and Spain covered acute and convalescent phases. Nucleic acid was either cDNA or gDNA, and it came from T cells, B-cell-depleted T cells, or PBMCs.

How the authors handled the data: Amplifying reference gene primers gave estimates of nucleated cell counts. Profiled with immunoSEQ multiplex PCR; TCRdb holds only in-frame clones, not every one. V and J calls and clone size are copied from that table; D and trimming were computed from the DNA. The repertoire holds 470,000 or so clones, approximately 85% seen once, with approximately 2.9% in the top ten. The length of the CDR3 is 16 residues. CDR1 and CDR2 (germline): SGHTA, FQGTGA. For this clone: Relative to the germline gene, one junction end is altered; a read error may explain this.

This chain joins TRBV7-3 and TRBJ2-1; 7 nucleotides match TRBD1. This clonotype was sampled from a human donor in a cohort sampled during active COVID-19. Input material: peripheral blood. This chain's CDR3 is CASSVTRQGGSNEQFF. CDR3 DNA sequence: TGTGCCAGCAGCGTAACTCGACAGGGTGGGAGCAATGAGCAGTTCTTC.